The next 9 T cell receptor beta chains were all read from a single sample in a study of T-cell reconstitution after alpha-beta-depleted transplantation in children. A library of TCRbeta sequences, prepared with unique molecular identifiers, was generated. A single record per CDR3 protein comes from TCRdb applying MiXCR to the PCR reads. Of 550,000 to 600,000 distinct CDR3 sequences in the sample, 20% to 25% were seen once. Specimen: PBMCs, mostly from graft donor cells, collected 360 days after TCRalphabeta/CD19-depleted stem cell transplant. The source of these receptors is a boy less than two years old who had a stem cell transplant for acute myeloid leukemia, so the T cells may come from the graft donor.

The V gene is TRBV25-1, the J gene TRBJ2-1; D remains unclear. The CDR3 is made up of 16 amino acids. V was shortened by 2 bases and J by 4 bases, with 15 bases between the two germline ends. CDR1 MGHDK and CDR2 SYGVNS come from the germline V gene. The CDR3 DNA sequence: TGTGCCAGCAGTGAAGTCAATCAGGTGGGGTACAATGAGCAGTTCTTC. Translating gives CASSEVNQVGYNEQFF.

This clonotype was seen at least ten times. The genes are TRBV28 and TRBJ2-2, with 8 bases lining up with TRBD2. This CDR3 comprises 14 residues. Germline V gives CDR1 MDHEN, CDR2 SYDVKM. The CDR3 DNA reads TGTGCAGTAAAGCGGGGGACAATCACCGGGGAGCTGTTTTTT. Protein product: CAVKRGTITGELFF.

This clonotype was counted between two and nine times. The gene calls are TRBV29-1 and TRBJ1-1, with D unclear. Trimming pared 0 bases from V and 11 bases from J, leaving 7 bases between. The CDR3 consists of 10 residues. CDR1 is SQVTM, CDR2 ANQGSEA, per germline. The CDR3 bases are TGCAGCGTTGAAGAGGTGTGGGCTTTCTTT. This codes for CSVEEVWAFF.

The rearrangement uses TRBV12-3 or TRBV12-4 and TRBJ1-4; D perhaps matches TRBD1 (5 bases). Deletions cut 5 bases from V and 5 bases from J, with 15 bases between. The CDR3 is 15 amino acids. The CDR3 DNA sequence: TGTGCCAGCAGTGCCGACGGGGGAGGCAATGAAAAACTGTTTTTT. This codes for CASSADGGGNEKLFF.

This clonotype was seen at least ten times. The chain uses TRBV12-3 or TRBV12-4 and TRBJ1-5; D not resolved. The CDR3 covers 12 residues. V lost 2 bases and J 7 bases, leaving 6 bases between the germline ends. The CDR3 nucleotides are TGTGCCAGCAGTTTATCTCGGCAGCCCCAGCATTTT. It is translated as CASSLSRQPQHF.

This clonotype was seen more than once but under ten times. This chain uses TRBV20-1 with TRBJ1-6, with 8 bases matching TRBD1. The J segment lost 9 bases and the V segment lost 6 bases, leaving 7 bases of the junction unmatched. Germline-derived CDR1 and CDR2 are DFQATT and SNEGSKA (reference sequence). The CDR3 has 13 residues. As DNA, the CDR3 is TGCAGTGCCCTGGACAGGGAGGCTTCACCCCTCCACTTT. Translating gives CSALDREASPLHF.

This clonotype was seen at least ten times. The CDR3, as DNA: TGTGCCAGCAGCTTAGGGACTGCAAACAATGAGCAGTTCTTC. It specifies CASSLGTANNEQFF. The genes are TRBV7-6 and TRBJ2-1; possible D gene TRBD2, 5 bases. In germline, CDR1 is SGHVS, CDR2 FNYEAQ. The CDR3 is 14 amino acids. V was clipped by 1 base and J by 5 bases, with 9 bases between them.

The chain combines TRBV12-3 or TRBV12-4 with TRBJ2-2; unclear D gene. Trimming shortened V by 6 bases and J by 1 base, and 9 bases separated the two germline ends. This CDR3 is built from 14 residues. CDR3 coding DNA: TGTGCCAGCAGCCAAATGGTGAACACCGGGGAGCTGTTTTTT. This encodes CASSQMVNTGELFF.

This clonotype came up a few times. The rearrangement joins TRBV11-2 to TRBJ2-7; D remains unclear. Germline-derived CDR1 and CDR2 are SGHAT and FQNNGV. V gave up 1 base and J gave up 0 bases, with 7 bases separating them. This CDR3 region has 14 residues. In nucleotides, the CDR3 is TGTGCCAGCAGCTTAGGGCAAACCTCCTACGAGCAGTACTTC. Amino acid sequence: CASSLGQTSYEQYF.